These 14 T cell receptor beta chains were all obtained from the same sample, sequenced in a study of blood T cells in healthy people across ages. The use of a sample-barcoded 5' primer and a J-beta primer mix characterized a second PCR of about 6 to 12 cycles. Via MiXCR, TCRdb re-called the 5' RACE reads, giving one row per CDR3 protein. The repertoire holds about 830,000 distinct CDR3 sequences, with 62% as singletons. The sample comprised blood. These receptors were collected from a young man in good health.

This clonotype was counted a single time. The chain recombines TRBV9 with TRBJ1-5, with D uncertain. This CDR3 has 15 residues. V was clipped by 4 bases and J by 1 base, with 12 bases between them. Germline-derived CDR1 and CDR2 are SGDLS and YYNGEE. The CDR3 sequence is CASSPDPESNQPQHF. The CDR3 DNA reads TGTGCCAGCAGCCCAGACCCGGAGAGCAATCAGCCCCAGCATTTT.

This rearrangement joins TRBV20-1 to TRBJ2-7; D assignment may be TRBD1 or TRBD2 (5 bases each). The V gene's germline CDR1 is DFQATT and CDR2 SNEGSKA (reference sequence). CDR3 length: 14 residues. V dropped 3 bases and J dropped 6 bases, with 18 bases sitting between them. The CDR3 sequence is CSASPGRRTGEQYF. The CDR3 DNA sequence: TGCAGTGCTAGTCCGGGACGCCGAACGGGCGAGCAGTACTTC.

This chain joins TRBV9 and TRBJ2-5; 13 nucleotides agree with TRBD2. Germline CDR1 reads SGDLS; CDR2 reads YYNGEE. Losses at the gene ends were 3 bases for V and 1 base for J; bases not matched to a gene: 9. The CDR3 runs 18 residues. Here the CDR3 reads CASSADLGTSGAQETQYF. Written as DNA, the CDR3 is TGTGCCAGCAGCGCTGACCTTGGGACTAGCGGGGCCCAAGAGACCCAGTACTTC.

The chain joins TRBV20-1 to TRBJ1-1, with D unclear. Germline lookup yields CDR1 DFQATT and CDR2 SNEGSKA (reference sequence). This CDR3 has 14 amino acids. Trimming left V 6 bases short and J 2 bases short, with 16 bases between. CDR3 in DNA: TGCAGTGCCGCAGGACGGCTATCAAACACTGAAGCTTTCTTT. This encodes CSAAGRLSNTEAFF.

This rearrangement joins TRBV6-2 or TRBV6-3 to TRBJ2-7; D may be TRBD1 (6 bases). The CDR3 has 15 residues. V was clipped by 2 bases and J by 5 bases, with 16 bases between them. Germline V gene lookup returns CDR1 MNHEY and CDR2 SVGEGT. The CDR3 region is CASSYGRRYRDEQYF. The CDR3 nucleotides are TGTGCCAGCAGTTACGGAAGAAGATACAGGGACGAGCAGTACTTC.

The V call is TRBV10-3, the J call TRBJ2-3; D is unclear. CDR1 ENHRY and CDR2 SYGVKD come from the germline V gene. The CDR3 totals 13 residues. Trimming took off 6 bases at V and 4 bases at J, with 11 bases between the two ends. The CDR3 nucleotides read TGTGCCATCAGCACGACGAGATCAGATACGCAGTATTTT. Translating it yields CAISTTRSDTQYF.

The V gene is TRBV27, the J gene TRBJ2-7; D tentatively reads TRBD1 or TRBD2 (5 bases each). V lost 6 bases and J 6 bases, leaving 18 bases between the germline ends. The CDR3 length is 14 residues. From germline, CDR1 is MNHEY and CDR2 SMNVEV (reference sequence). The CDR3 reads CASRPQVLGGEQYF. Here the CDR3 DNA reads TGTGCCAGCAGGCCACAGGTCCTTGGGGGCGAGCAGTACTTC.

In the case of this clonotype: At one of its ends the junction is not consistent with the germline gene, which may arise from a read error. The V call is TRBV20-1, the J call TRBJ2-3; 12 nucleotides match TRBD2. CDR3 length equals 15 residues. CDR1 and CDR2 from the germline V gene are DFQATT and SNEGSKA (reference sequence). The CDR3 sequence is CGADGTSGGTDTQYF. As DNA, the CDR3 is TGCGGTGCGGATGGCACTAGCGGGGGGACAGATACGCAGTATTTT.

The J gene is TRBJ2-4, the V gene TRBV10-3; D perhaps matches TRBD1 (7 bases). This CDR3 comprises 15 residues. Trimming shortened V by 0 bases and J by 6 bases, and 12 bases separated the two germline ends. Per the germline V gene, CDR1 is ENHRY and CDR2 is SYGVKD. The CDR3 loop reads CAISESGGQRNIQYF. Here the CDR3 DNA reads TGTGCCATCAGTGAGTCGGGGGGACAGAGAAACATTCAGTACTTC.

This clonotype has a count of ten or more. Here the CDR3 reads CASSLVGGSSGANVLTF. The CDR3 DNA reads as TGTGCCAGCAGCTTAGTGGGTGGCAGCTCTGGGGCCAACGTCCTGACTTTC. The chain is built from TRBV7-6 and TRBJ2-6; D gene uncertain. Trimming took 1 base from V and 0 from J, leaving 10 bases between them. Per germline, CDR1 SGHVS and CDR2 FNYEAQ. There are 17 residues in the CDR3. Complete variable domain (other parts from reference TRBV7-6 and TRBJ2-6): GAGVSQSPRYKVTKRGQDVALRCDPISGHVSLYWYRQALGQGPEFLTYFNYEAQQDKSGLPNDRFSAERPEGSISTLTIQRTEQRDSAMYRCASSLVGGSSGANVLTFGAGSRLTVL.

The genes are TRBV15 and TRBJ1-2; perhaps TRBD1 as D (6 bases). V was cut by 0 bases and J by 8 bases, with 13 bases left in between. The CDR3 extends over 14 amino acids. Per the germline V gene, CDR1 is LNHNV and CDR2 is YYDKDF (reference sequence). CDR3 in amino acids: CATSRERGMEGYTF. In nucleotides, the CDR3 is TGTGCCACCAGCAGAGAAAGGGGGATGGAGGGCTACACCTTC.

The chain carries TRBV12-3 or TRBV12-4 and TRBJ1-4; D remains unclear. V shed 3 bases and J shed 4 bases, with 12 bases lying between them. CDR3 size: 15 residues. CDR3 sequence reads: CASSLGGLGNEKLFF. In nucleotides, the CDR3 is TGTGCCAGCAGTTTGGGAGGGTTGGGTAATGAAAAACTGTTTTTT.

The rearrangement joins TRBV29-1 to TRBJ2-4, with a tentative D call TRBD2 (6 bases). The tail of the sequence fits TRBJ2-5 better, so the J call may be wrong. In germline, CDR1 is SQVTM, CDR2 ANQGSEA. This CDR3 region has 12 residues. CDR3 amino acids: CSSRRGGKTQYF. The CDR3 nucleotides read TGCAGCTCCCGGCGGGGCGGGAAGACCCAGTACTTC.

This clonotype appeared once. V gene TRBV9 combines with J gene TRBJ1-5, with D maybe TRBD1 (5 bases). CDR1 is SGDLS and CDR2 is YYNGEE in the germline V gene. Deletions cut 1 base from V and 9 bases from J, with 8 bases between. The CDR3 spans 12 residues. CDR3 in amino acids: CASSVPGGPQHF. As DNA, the CDR3 is TGTGCCAGCAGCGTACCCGGGGGGCCCCAGCATTTT.